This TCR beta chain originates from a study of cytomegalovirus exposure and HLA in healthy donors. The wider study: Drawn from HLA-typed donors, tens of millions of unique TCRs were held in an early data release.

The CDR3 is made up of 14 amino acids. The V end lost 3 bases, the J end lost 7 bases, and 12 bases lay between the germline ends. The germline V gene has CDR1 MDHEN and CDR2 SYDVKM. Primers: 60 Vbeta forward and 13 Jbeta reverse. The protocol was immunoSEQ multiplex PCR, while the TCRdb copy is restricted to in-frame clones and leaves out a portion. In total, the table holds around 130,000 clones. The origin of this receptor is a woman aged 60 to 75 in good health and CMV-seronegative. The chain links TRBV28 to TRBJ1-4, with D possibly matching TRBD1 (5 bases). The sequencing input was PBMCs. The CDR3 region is CASSFQGGSEKLFF. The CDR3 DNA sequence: TGTGCCAGCAGTTTTCAGGGAGGGAGTGAAAAACTGTTTTTT.